The TCR beta chain under discussion was sequenced for a study of blood T cell repertoires in COVID-19. Study background: COVID-19 samples from acute and convalescent phases originated in the United States, Italy and Spain.

Participants, about 18 to 100 years old, spanned about 26 US areas. Membership in each cohort depended on participant-reported clinical history. In the source study's methods: Using reference gene primer amplification, nucleated cell counts were estimated. Sequencing was performed with immunoSEQ multiplex PCR; in TCRdb, only in-frame clones are kept and a portion is missing. V, J and clone size reflect that table, while D and trimming were determined from the DNA. The table lists roughly 260,000 clones, 91% of them singletons, with around 1.3% in the top ten. Germline CDR1 and CDR2: LGHDT and YNNKEL (reference sequence). Trimming pared 3 bases from V and 0 bases from J, leaving 9 bases between. The CDR3 is 15 amino acids. This clone was detected only a few times.

The sequence was obtained from a human donor in a cohort exposed to, infected with or recovered from COVID-19 (not recorded which). The donor label of this sample is uncertain. The chain carries TRBV3-1 (or the pseudogene TRBV3-2) and TRBJ1-3; D possibly corresponds to TRBD1 (6 bases). The sequenced sample was PBMCs or T cells enriched from blood (not recorded which). The CDR3 DNA follows: TGTGCCAGCAGCCATACAGGGTACTCTGGAAACACCATATATTTT. It codes for CASSHTGYSGNTIYF.